The 17 T cell receptor beta chains below were found in one sample sequenced in a study of shared clonotypes between healthy human individuals. Generated by immunoSEQ multiplex PCR, the TCRdb table keeps only in-frame clones and is missing some. The table shows a few million clones, with 85% to 95% occurring only once. CD45RO-negative CD8 cells positively selected for CCR7 made up the naive population, which excluded terminally differentiated effector memory CD45RA+ cells. Input material: naive CD8+ T cells from PBMCs. Source of these receptors: a man younger than 35 in good health. Some clones in this sample may be carry-over from other donors' samples.

As concerns this clone: Other DNA variants within this sample encode the same CDR3. The CDR3 sequence is CASSIGGQYNEQFF. The CDR3 DNA follows: TGTGCCAGTAGTATTGGGGGACAGTACAATGAGCAGTTCTTC. V and J are TRBV19 and TRBJ2-1; TRBD1 agrees at 7 bases. V lost 3 bases, J lost 4 bases, and 3 bases stayed unmatched. CDR3 length equals 14 residues. Germline CDR1 reads LNHDA; CDR2 reads SQIVND (reference sequence).

CDR3 nucleotide sequence: TGTGCCAGCAGCGTAGGGACCCGAGGGGGGACTGGAAACACCATATATTTT. This translates into CASSVGTRGGTGNTIYF. The chain uses TRBV9 and TRBJ1-3, with a weak D call TRBD1 (6 bases). CDR3 size: 17 residues. The germline V and J ends were trimmed by 0 bases and 2 bases, with 15 bases remaining between them. Per germline, CDR1 SGDLS and CDR2 YYNGEE.

In DNA form, the CDR3 reads TGTGCCAGCAGCGTAGTGCGGGTACTCCCCTACGAGCAGTACTTC. Translated, it gives CASSVVRVLPYEQYF. V and J are TRBV9 and TRBJ2-7, with D possibly being TRBD2 (5 bases). V was pared by 0 bases and J by 2 bases, with 12 bases between. The CDR3 consists of 15 residues. Germline V gives CDR1 SGDLS, CDR2 YYNGEE.

The chain uses TRBV5-1 and TRBJ2-7; 12 nucleotides match TRBD2. The CDR3 is made up of 16 amino acids. V lost 4 bases and J lost 3; bases outside the gene matches: 8. The germline CDR1 and CDR2 sequences are SGHRS and YFSETQ. In DNA form, the CDR3 reads TGCGCCAGCAGCACCCCACTAGCGGGAGGCGGCTACGAGCAGTACTTC. Protein sequence: CASSTPLAGGGYEQYF.

The rearrangement links TRBV27 to TRBJ2-7; 11 nucleotides agree with TRBD2. CDR3 length equals 16 residues. Losses at the gene ends were 0 bases for V and 5 bases for J; bases not matched to a gene: 6. Per germline, CDR1 MNHEY and CDR2 SMNVEV (reference sequence). CDR3 bases: TGTGCCAGCAGTTTATCACTAGCGGGAGCCAGGAACGAGCAGTACTTC. Translation gives CASSLSLAGARNEQYF.

This chain uses TRBV7-2 with TRBJ2-7; D gene uncertain. The CDR3 spans 16 residues. Germline V CDR1 and CDR2: SGHTA, FQGNSA. The V and J ends lost 0 bases and 2 bases respectively, with 14 bases between them. CDR3: CASSLAITLTTYEQYF. As DNA, the CDR3 is TGTGCCAGCAGCTTAGCGATCACCCTCACAACCTACGAGCAGTACTTC.

The rearrangement links TRBV11-2 to TRBJ2-1, with unresolved D. With 2 bases removed from V and 0 bases from J, the gap between germline ends came to 14 bases. CDR3 length: 17 residues. The germline CDR1 and CDR2 sequences are SGHAT and FQNNGV. CDR3 loop: CASSLSSPPSSYNEQFF. The CDR3 region has the DNA TGTGCCAGCAGCTTAAGCAGCCCACCGAGCTCCTACAATGAGCAGTTCTTC.

The V call is TRBV5-4, the J call TRBJ2-1; 11 bases match TRBD2. V was pared by 5 bases and J by 1 base, with 11 bases of the junction left unmatched. The CDR3 runs to 18 residues. CDR1 is SGHNT and CDR2 is YYREEE in the germline V gene (reference sequence). CDR3 nucleotides: TGTGCCAGCAGGGGCGGTCTAGCGGGAGGCAATTCCTACAATGAGCAGTTCTTC. Translating gives CASRGGLAGGNSYNEQFF.

The chain recombines TRBV7-9 with TRBJ2-7, with D uncertain. V gave up 0 bases and J gave up 4 bases, with 7 bases separating them. Germline CDR1 SEHNR, CDR2 FQNEAQ (reference sequence). This CDR3 is 13 amino acids long. DNA for the CDR3: TGTGCCAGCAGCTTAGCGCCTTGGTACGAGCAGTACTTC. It encodes CASSLAPWYEQYF.

The V and J genes are TRBV6-1 and TRBJ2-7; 7 bases fit TRBD1. V shed 8 bases, J shed 4 bases, and the junction held 8 bases outside the gene matches. Germline assignment: CDR1 MNHNS and CDR2 SASEGT. This CDR3 has 13 amino acids. This CDR3 is CASSHRGRYEQYF. The CDR3 DNA sequence: TGTGCCAGCTCGCACAGGGGTCGTTACGAGCAGTACTTC.

This chain joins TRBV28 and TRBJ2-7; the match to TRBD2 covers 9 bases. Germline V gene data show CDR1 as MDHEN and CDR2 as SYDVKM. The CDR3 spans 16 residues. Trimming took 3 bases from V and 7 from J; bases not matched to a gene: 13. CDR3 loop: CASSFAASGIQQEQYF. The CDR3 DNA follows: TGTGCCAGCAGTTTCGCGGCTAGCGGGATCCAGCAGGAGCAGTACTTC.

This clone was found a few times. The J gene is TRBJ1-1, the V gene TRBV2, with unresolved D. In germline, CDR1 is SNHLY, CDR2 FYNNEI. Trimming removed 0 bases from V and 8 bases from J, with 13 bases in between. CDR3 length: 14 amino acids. The CDR3 DNA reads TGTGCCAGCAGTGAAGCTTCCGCCATTGTGGAAGCTTTCTTT. This translates into CASSEASAIVEAFF.

This sequence joins TRBV5-4 and TRBJ2-1; D uncertain. Germline-derived CDR1 and CDR2 are SGHNT and YYREEE (reference sequence). The CDR3 spans 14 residues. Trimming cost V 3 bases and J 2 bases, with 9 bases left between them. The CDR3 sequence: CASSSSQAYNEQFF. CDR3 sequence (DNA): TGTGCCAGCAGCTCGTCACAAGCCTACAATGAGCAGTTCTTC.

The genes are TRBV7-9 and TRBJ1-1; 8 bases are shared with TRBD1. The CDR3 length is 16 residues. V gave up 5 bases and J gave up 0 bases; unmatched junction bases: 8. Germline values: CDR1 SEHNR, CDR2 FQNEAQ (reference sequence). This CDR3 is CASSPTGGPMNTEAFF. The CDR3 bases are TGTGCCAGCAGCCCTACAGGGGGTCCTATGAACACTGAAGCTTTCTTT.

J is TRBJ2-3 and V is TRBV7-9; unclear D gene. V was clipped by 5 bases and J by 4 bases, with 7 bases between them. This CDR3 has 12 amino acids. The germline CDR1 and CDR2 sequences are SEHNR and FQNEAQ (reference sequence). The CDR3 bases are TGTGCCAGCAGCCCACGGGCAGATACGCAGTATTTT. Translating it yields CASSPRADTQYF.

This clone was observed a single time. The chain combines TRBV7-3 with TRBJ2-1; TRBD2 aligns across 8 bases. From germline, CDR1 is SGHTA and CDR2 FQGTGA. V shed 5 bases, J shed 9 bases, and the junction held 15 bases outside the gene matches. CDR3 length: 16 residues. The CDR3 sequence is CASSEGPGRASVEQFF. The CDR3 DNA reads TGTGCCAGCAGCGAAGGCCCCGGGAGGGCCTCAGTTGAGCAGTTCTTC.

The V gene is TRBV6-1, the J gene TRBJ2-7; TRBD2 agrees at 11 bases. The V and J ends lost 2 bases and 2 bases, in that order; junction bases with no gene match: 17. The CDR3 is made up of 20 amino acids. Germline assignment: CDR1 MNHNS and CDR2 SASEGT. CDR3 sequence: CASSEWAWALAGVKAYEQYF. In DNA, the CDR3 is TGTGCCAGCAGTGAATGGGCCTGGGCACTAGCGGGAGTTAAAGCCTACGAGCAGTACTTC.